This T cell receptor beta chain was sequenced for a study of prognosis after radiotherapy for stage I lung cancer. About the research overall: Among the patients, a few developed distant metastases after radiotherapy at a median of around seven months, and 15 showed no significant progression.

Template was genomic DNA; TCR beta CDR3 amplified in two multiplex PCR rounds. Round one of PCR was performed, and it used primers specific to each TRBV and TRBJ gene. TCRdb redid the calling of the multiplex PCR reads with MiXCR, one entry per CDR3 protein. This table holds some 34,000 distinct CDR3 sequences, 34% found once. In its sample, this clonotype was seen many times. With two time points in the design, roughly 6 milliliters of peripheral blood were drawn at each one. The sequenced sample was PBMCs, obtained before or after stereotactic body radiation therapy (not recorded which). The receptor was derived from a donor older than 45 with non-small cell lung cancer.

CDR3: CASNPTTELNTEAFF. The DNA of the CDR3 is TGTGCCAGCAACCCAACGACAGAACTTAACACTGAAGCTTTCTTT. The chain has TRBV28 and TRBJ1-1, with D possibly TRBD1 on 5 matching bases. The CDR3 consists of 15 residues. The V end was cut by 7 bases, the J end by 2 bases, with 17 bases between. Germline-derived CDR1 and CDR2 are MDHEN and SYDVKM.